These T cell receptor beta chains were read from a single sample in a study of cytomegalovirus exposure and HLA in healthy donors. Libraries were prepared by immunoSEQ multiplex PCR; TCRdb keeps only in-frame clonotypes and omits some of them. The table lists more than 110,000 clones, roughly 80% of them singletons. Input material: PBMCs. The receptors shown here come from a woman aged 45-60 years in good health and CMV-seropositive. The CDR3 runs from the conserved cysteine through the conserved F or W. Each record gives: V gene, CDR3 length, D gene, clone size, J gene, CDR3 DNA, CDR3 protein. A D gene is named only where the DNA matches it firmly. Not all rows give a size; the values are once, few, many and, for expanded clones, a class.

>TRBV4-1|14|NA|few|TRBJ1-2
TGCGCCAGCAGCCAAGAGAAGGGGAACTATGGCTACACCTTC
CASSQEKGNYGYTF
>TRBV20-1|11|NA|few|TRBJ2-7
TGCAGTGCTGACTCCACGGGCGAGCAGTACTTC
CSADSTGEQYF
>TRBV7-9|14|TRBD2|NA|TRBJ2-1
TGTGCCAGCAGGGTAGCGGGGGGTTACAATGAGCAGTTCTTC
CASRVAGGYNEQFF
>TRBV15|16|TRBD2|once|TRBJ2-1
TGTGCCACCAGCAGGGGGAGCACTAGCGGGGTCTATGAGCAGTTCTTC
CATSRGSTSGVYEQFF
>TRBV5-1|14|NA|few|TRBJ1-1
TGCGCCAGCAGCTCGGACAGACTGAACACTGAAGCTTTCTTT
CASSSDRLNTEAFF
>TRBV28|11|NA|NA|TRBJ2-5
TGTGCCAGCAGTTTCGAAGAGACCCAGTACTTC
CASSFEETQYF
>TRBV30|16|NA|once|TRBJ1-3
TGTGCCTGGAGTAAGGGACAACCGAGCTCTGGAAACACCATATATTTT
CAWSKGQPSSGNTIYF
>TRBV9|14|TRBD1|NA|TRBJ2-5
TGTGCCAGCAGCAGAGAGACAGGGCAAGAGACCCAGTACTTC
CASSRETGQETQYF
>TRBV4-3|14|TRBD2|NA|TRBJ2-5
TGCGCCAGCAGCTATACCGGGGGGGGAGAGACCCAGTACTTC
CASSYTGGGETQYF
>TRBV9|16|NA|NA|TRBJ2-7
TGTGCCAGCAGCTCATACCCTGGCAGCACAGTGTCCGAGCAGTACTTC
CASSSYPGSTVSEQYF
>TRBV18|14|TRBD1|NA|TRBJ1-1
TGTGCCAGCTCACAGGGACAGGGGAATGTCGGAGCTTTCTTT
CASSQGQGNVGAFF
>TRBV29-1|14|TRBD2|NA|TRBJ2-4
TGCAGCGTTGAAGTGTCTAGCGGGGTGAACATTCAGTACTTC
CSVEVSSGVNIQYF